Described below is a single T cell receptor beta chain sequence and its context. Most PBMC samples had 480 ng input DNA in six replicates. The method was immunoSEQ multiplex PCR; TCRdb's version includes in-frame clones alone and lacks a portion of them. Of approximately 67,000 clones listed, around 83% are singletons. This record comes from a study of neoadjuvant anti-PD-1 for oral cavity cancer. Study at large: Around day 43, patients without progression received a fourth nivolumab dose before surgery.

CDR3 length: 16 residues. Germline CDR1 reads SGHRS; CDR2 reads YFSETQ. The V gene lost 2 bases and the J gene lost 1 base, with 12 bases spanning the gap. The clonotype originates from a person aged 40 to 85 with oral cavity squamous cell carcinoma. The specimen was PBMCs, collected before nivolumab (anti-PD-1) treatment. V usage is TRBV5-1 and J usage is TRBJ2-2; D is ambiguous. The CDR3 bases are TGCGCCAGCAGCTTTAAGGGCGCGGAGAACACCGGGGAGCTGTTTTTT. Translating gives CASSFKGAENTGELFF.